This TCR beta chain was captured in a study of technical replicates of blood from several donors. Data came from immunoSEQ multiplex PCR; TCRdb stores just in-frame clones and leaves some out. Counted here are approximately 75,000 clones, approximately 97% occurring once; the ten biggest clones make up about 0.27%. The ends lost 4 bases at V and 8 bases at J; junction bases unmatched: 7. The CDR3 totals 14 residues. Germline values: CDR1 MNHEY, CDR2 SVGAGI. The sample taken for sequencing was T cells isolated from PBMCs. This chain connects TRBV6-5 to TRBJ2-1, with 8 nucleotides matching TRBD1. The receptor's source is a human donor in good health. As DNA, the CDR3 is TGTGCCAGCAGTTTTAAGGGACAGGCAGATGAGCAGTTCTTC. This sequence encodes CASSFKGQADEQFF.